Listed below are T cell receptor beta chains from one sample, sequenced in a study of PD-1 blockade in classical Hodgkin lymphoma. Data came from immunoSEQ multiplex PCR; TCRdb stores just in-frame clones and leaves some out. The sample includes about 22,000 clones, 89% of them seen just once. Sequenced input: CD4+ T cells from blood. The receptors were gathered from a human donor with classical Hodgkin lymphoma. Each CDR3 is given with its conserved first and last residue. Each record gives: D gene, V gene, clone size, J gene, CDR3 DNA, CDR3 protein. D genes are given only for firm matches. Size tells how often a clone was seen (once, few, many) or the class of an expanded clone, and some rows leave it out.

d_call: TRBD1; v_call: TRBV9; clone_size: -; j_call: TRBJ1-1; cdr3_nt: TGTGCCAGCAGCGCAATACAGGGGGAGAACACTGAAGCTTTCTTT; cdr3_aa: CASSAIQGENTEAFF
d_call: TRBD2; v_call: TRBV7-2; clone_size: -; j_call: TRBJ2-7; cdr3_nt: TGTGCCAGCAGCTCACAAGCGGGGTTTTACGAGCAGTACTTC; cdr3_aa: CASSSQAGFYEQYF
d_call: -; v_call: TRBV9; clone_size: -; j_call: TRBJ1-4; cdr3_nt: TGTGCCAGCAGCCCACAACCAGGACGTGAACTGTTTTTT; cdr3_aa: CASSPQPGRELFF
d_call: -; v_call: TRBV5-4; clone_size: -; j_call: TRBJ2-7; cdr3_nt: TGTGCCAGCAGCTTGTCCTACGTCCCCTACGAGCAGTACTTC; cdr3_aa: CASSLSYVPYEQYF
d_call: TRBD1; v_call: TRBV5-4; clone_size: -; j_call: TRBJ2-7; cdr3_nt: TGTGCCAGCAGCTTTCCCGGGACAGGTACCTACGAGCAGTACTTC; cdr3_aa: CASSFPGTGTYEQYF
d_call: TRBD1; v_call: TRBV5-1; clone_size: -; j_call: TRBJ2-4; cdr3_nt: TGCGCCAGCAGCACCGACAGGGGGCTCGGGGCCAAAAACATTCAGTACTTC; cdr3_aa: CASSTDRGLGAKNIQYF
d_call: TRBD1; v_call: TRBV30; clone_size: -; j_call: TRBJ1-2; cdr3_nt: TGTGCCTGGGGGGGAGGGGGCTTCAATGGCTACACCTTC; cdr3_aa: CAWGGGGFNGYTF
d_call: -; v_call: TRBV19; clone_size: once; j_call: TRBJ2-1; cdr3_nt: TGTGCCACTTCATCGGGGACCCACATAAGTGATGAGCAGTTCTTC; cdr3_aa: CATSSGTHISDEQFF
d_call: -; v_call: TRBV30; clone_size: few; j_call: TRBJ1-1; cdr3_nt: TGTGCCTCTAACGGGGGGGTGGGAACTGAAGCTTTCTTT; cdr3_aa: CASNGGVGTEAFF
d_call: -; v_call: TRBV9; clone_size: -; j_call: TRBJ1-6; cdr3_nt: TGTGCCAGCAGCGTAGCGCAGGGTAATTCACCCCTCCACTTT; cdr3_aa: CASSVAQGNSPLHF
d_call: TRBD1; v_call: TRBV6-5; clone_size: -; j_call: TRBJ2-7; cdr3_nt: TGTGCCAGCAGTCGACGACAGGGGGCCTCCTACGAGCAGTACTTC; cdr3_aa: CASSRRQGASYEQYF
d_call: -; v_call: TRBV5-1; clone_size: -; j_call: TRBJ1-2; cdr3_nt: TGCGCCAGCAGATCCGGGACCGCAGGGGTCTATGGCTACACCTTC; cdr3_aa: CASRSGTAGVYGYTF
d_call: TRBD1; v_call: TRBV2; clone_size: -; j_call: TRBJ2-2; cdr3_nt: TGTGCCAGCAGATTTGGGACAGCTATTACCGGGGAGCTGTTTTTT; cdr3_aa: CASRFGTAITGELFF
d_call: -; v_call: TRBV19; clone_size: -; j_call: TRBJ1-2; cdr3_nt: TGTGCCAGTAGTTGGAAGGGGAGCCTCTATGGCTACACCTTC; cdr3_aa: CASSWKGSLYGYTF
d_call: -; v_call: TRBV30; clone_size: -; j_call: TRBJ2-1; cdr3_nt: TGTGCCTGGAGTGTGTCGATGTCGGATGAGCAGTTCTTC; cdr3_aa: CAWSVSMSDEQFF
d_call: -; v_call: TRBV21-1; clone_size: -; j_call: TRBJ1-1; cdr3_nt: TGTGCCAGCAGTATAAGGGTCGGGACAGCGGCCCTATTGAACACTGAAGCTTTCTTT; cdr3_aa: CASSIRVGTAALLNTEAFF
d_call: -; v_call: TRBV6-5; clone_size: -; j_call: TRBJ2-7; cdr3_nt: TGTGCCAGCAGTGGATATTTGGGCCCCTCCTACGAGCAGTACTTC; cdr3_aa: CASSGYLGPSYEQYF
d_call: TRBD1; v_call: TRBV5-8; clone_size: -; j_call: TRBJ1-1; cdr3_nt: TGTGCCAGCAGCTTGGGTGACAGGGAGAACACTGAAGCTTTCTTT; cdr3_aa: CASSLGDRENTEAFF
d_call: -; v_call: TRBV5-1; clone_size: -; j_call: TRBJ2-7; cdr3_nt: TGCGCCAGCAGCTTGACAGGGACCTACGAGCAGTACTTC; cdr3_aa: CASSLTGTYEQYF
d_call: -; v_call: TRBV25-1; clone_size: -; j_call: TRBJ2-7; cdr3_nt: TGTGCCAGCGTCGGGGCCTACGAGCAGTACTTC; cdr3_aa: CASVGAYEQYF
d_call: TRBD1; v_call: TRBV29-1; clone_size: -; j_call: TRBJ1-1; cdr3_nt: TGCAGCGTGCTACGGGACAGGGATTCTGAAGCTTTCTTT; cdr3_aa: CSVLRDRDSEAFF
d_call: TRBD1; v_call: TRBV19; clone_size: -; j_call: TRBJ1-5; cdr3_nt: TGTGCCAGTAGTACAAAACCGATTGGACAGGGTTGGTTTCAGCCCCAGCATTTT; cdr3_aa: CASSTKPIGQGWFQPQHF
d_call: -; v_call: TRBV5-4; clone_size: -; j_call: TRBJ2-7; cdr3_nt: TGTGCCAGCAGCTCCGGGACGGTCTACGAGCAGTACTTC; cdr3_aa: CASSSGTVYEQYF
d_call: TRBD1; v_call: TRBV5-6; clone_size: -; j_call: TRBJ1-1; cdr3_nt: TGTGCCAGCAGCAGACTTCGGGACAGCGCGAACACTGAAGCTTTCTTT; cdr3_aa: CASSRLRDSANTEAFF
d_call: -; v_call: TRBV30; clone_size: -; j_call: TRBJ1-1; cdr3_nt: TGTGCCTGCCCGGACAAAAACACTGAAGCTTTCTTT; cdr3_aa: CACPDKNTEAFF
d_call: -; v_call: TRBV4-2; clone_size: -; j_call: TRBJ2-1; cdr3_nt: TGTGCCAGCAGCCAAGGGGCGTCTCTAGGCTATGAGCAGTTCTTC; cdr3_aa: CASSQGASLGYEQFF
d_call: -; v_call: TRBV5-4; clone_size: -; j_call: TRBJ2-5; cdr3_nt: TGTGCCAGCAGCCCTTCGACAGCGGCCGGGGGAGCCCAGTACTTC; cdr3_aa: CASSPSTAAGGAQYF
d_call: TRBD1; v_call: TRBV19; clone_size: -; j_call: TRBJ2-5; cdr3_nt: TGTGCCAGTAGAGCCCGGGACAGCTCGTACCAAGAGACCCAGTACTTC; cdr3_aa: CASRARDSSYQETQYF
d_call: -; v_call: TRBV10-2; clone_size: few; j_call: TRBJ1-1; cdr3_nt: TGCGCCAGCATGTTGAACACTGAAGCTTTCTTT; cdr3_aa: CASMLNTEAFF
d_call: -; v_call: TRBV7-2; clone_size: -; j_call: TRBJ2-3; cdr3_nt: TGTGCCAGCAGGCCAGAGGGGACCCACACAGATACGCAGTATTTT; cdr3_aa: CASRPEGTHTDTQYF
d_call: -; v_call: TRBV5-1; clone_size: few; j_call: TRBJ1-2; cdr3_nt: TGCGCCAGCAGGACGCCAGACTATGGCTACACCTTC; cdr3_aa: CASRTPDYGYTF
d_call: TRBD2; v_call: TRBV11-2; clone_size: -; j_call: TRBJ2-3; cdr3_nt: TGTGCCAGCAGCTTTCGACTAGCGGGAGGGGCAGATACGCAGTATTTT; cdr3_aa: CASSFRLAGGADTQYF
d_call: -; v_call: TRBV6-1; clone_size: -; j_call: TRBJ1-2; cdr3_nt: TGTGCCAGCAGTGGAGGCAGGCTGAGTTACGGCTACACCTTC; cdr3_aa: CASSGGRLSYGYTF
d_call: -; v_call: TRBV5-1; clone_size: -; j_call: TRBJ2-2; cdr3_nt: TGCGCCAGCAGCCCCCCGGGGAGGACCGGGGAGCTGTTTTTT; cdr3_aa: CASSPPGRTGELFF
d_call: -; v_call: TRBV29-1; clone_size: once; j_call: TRBJ1-5; cdr3_nt: TGCAGCGTTTCTCAGGGGCCCCAACAGCCCCAGCATTTT; cdr3_aa: CSVSQGPQQPQHF
d_call: -; v_call: TRBV14; clone_size: -; j_call: TRBJ2-5; cdr3_nt: TGTGCCAGCAGCCAGGGTTGGGGCCTCCGGGAGACCCAGTACTTC; cdr3_aa: CASSQGWGLRETQYF
d_call: -; v_call: TRBV18; clone_size: -; j_call: TRBJ2-1; cdr3_nt: TGTGCCAGCTCACCACTGTCCGGGGTAAGCTCCTACAATGAGCAGTTCTTC; cdr3_aa: CASSPLSGVSSYNEQFF
d_call: -; v_call: TRBV28; clone_size: -; j_call: TRBJ1-1; cdr3_nt: TGTGCCAGCAGCTGGGGGGGTGAAGCTTTCTTT; cdr3_aa: CASSWGGEAFF
d_call: -; v_call: TRBV4-2; clone_size: -; j_call: TRBJ2-2; cdr3_nt: TGTACCAGCAGCCAAGTCCGACGCTTGTCGGGGTTTCGGACCGGGGAGCTGTTTTTT; cdr3_aa: CTSSQVRRLSGFRTGELFF
d_call: TRBD2; v_call: TRBV7-9; clone_size: -; j_call: TRBJ2-1; cdr3_nt: TGTGCCAGCCTACGATCCGGGACTAGCGAATACAATGAGCAGTTCTTC; cdr3_aa: CASLRSGTSEYNEQFF
d_call: TRBD1; v_call: TRBV6-1; clone_size: -; j_call: TRBJ1-2; cdr3_nt: TGTGCCAGCAGTGAACCAAGGACAGGGGTTCGGTATGGCTACACCTTC; cdr3_aa: CASSEPRTGVRYGYTF
d_call: -; v_call: TRBV11-2; clone_size: -; j_call: TRBJ2-5; cdr3_nt: TGTGCCAGCAGCATCCCACGGACCAGGAATCAAGAGACCCAGTACTTC; cdr3_aa: CASSIPRTRNQETQYF
d_call: TRBD1; v_call: TRBV27; clone_size: -; j_call: TRBJ1-1; cdr3_nt: TGTGCCAGCAGTTTATTCGGACAGGGGTACACTGAAGCTTTCTTT; cdr3_aa: CASSLFGQGYTEAFF
d_call: -; v_call: TRBV5-1; clone_size: -; j_call: TRBJ2-1; cdr3_nt: TGCGCCAGCAGCCCATACAGGGACTTATCCTACAATGAGCAGTTCTTC; cdr3_aa: CASSPYRDLSYNEQFF
d_call: TRBD2; v_call: TRBV4-3; clone_size: -; j_call: TRBJ2-2; cdr3_nt: TGCGCCAGCAGCGTACTAGCGGGGGGATCCACCGGGGAGCTGTTTTTT; cdr3_aa: CASSVLAGGSTGELFF
d_call: TRBD2; v_call: TRBV7-9; clone_size: -; j_call: TRBJ2-3; cdr3_nt: TGTGCCAGCAGCCGGGGACTAGCGGGGATTAGCACAGATACGCAGTATTTT; cdr3_aa: CASSRGLAGISTDTQYF